This T cell receptor beta chain comes out of a study of memory CD4+ T cells and cytomegalovirus serostatus. Across the study: Donors were healthy Belgian adults, fewer than ten CMV seropositive and 20 to 25 seronegative.

Single viable CD3+CD4+CD8-CD45RO+ cells were sorted as the memory CD4+ T cells. This CDR3 is built from 15 residues. Trimming shortened V by 3 bases and J by 0 bases, and 9 bases separated the two germline ends. The V gene's germline CDR1 is SGHVS and CDR2 FQNEAQ. TCRdb keeps only in-frame clones here, not all; method: immunoSEQ multiplex PCR. Of some 52,000 clones in the sample, 65% to 80% were seen once. This receptor was obtained from an adult in good health and CMV-seropositive. V is TRBV7-8 and J is TRBJ1-5, with D tentatively TRBD1 (5 bases). Sequencing input: memory CD4+ T cells from blood. This CDR3 reads CASSLGGHSNQPQHF. CDR3 sequence (DNA): TGTGCCAGCAGCTTGGGGGGTCATAGCAATCAGCCCCAGCATTTT.